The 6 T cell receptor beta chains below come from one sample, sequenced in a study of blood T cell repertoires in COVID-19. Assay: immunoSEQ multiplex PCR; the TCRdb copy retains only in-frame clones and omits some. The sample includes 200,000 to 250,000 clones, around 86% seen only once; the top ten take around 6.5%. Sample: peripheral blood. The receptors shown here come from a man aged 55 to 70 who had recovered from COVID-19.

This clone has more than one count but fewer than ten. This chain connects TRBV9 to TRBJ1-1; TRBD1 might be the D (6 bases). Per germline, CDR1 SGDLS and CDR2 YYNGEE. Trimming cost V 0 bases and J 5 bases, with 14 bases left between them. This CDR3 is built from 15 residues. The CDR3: CASSVDMGARTEAFF. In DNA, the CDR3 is TGTGCCAGCAGCGTAGACATGGGGGCTCGGACTGAAGCTTTCTTT.

CDR3 in DNA: TGTGCCAGCAGCTCTAAGACAGGGTCCCATGGCTACACCTTC. Encoded protein: CASSSKTGSHGYTF. This chain joins TRBV7-2 and TRBJ1-2; TRBD1 matches 7 bases. The trim removed 4 bases at V and 6 bases at J, leaving 8 bases unmatched. Germline CDR1 reads SGHTA; CDR2 reads FQGNSA. This CDR3 contains 14 residues.

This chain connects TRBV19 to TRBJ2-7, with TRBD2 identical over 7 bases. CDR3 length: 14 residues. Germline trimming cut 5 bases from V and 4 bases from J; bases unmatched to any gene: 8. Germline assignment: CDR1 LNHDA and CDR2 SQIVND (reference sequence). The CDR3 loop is CASSPQRGGYEQYF. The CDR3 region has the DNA TGTGCCAGTAGTCCCCAGCGGGGTGGGTACGAGCAGTACTTC.

CDR3 coding DNA: TGTGCCAGCAGTAGACAGGGGGCGGGCGAGCAGTACTTC. It encodes CASSRQGAGEQYF. This chain joins TRBV6-5 and TRBJ2-7; 10 nucleotides match TRBD1. This CDR3 is 13 amino acids long. Unmatched junction bases numbered 4, after V lost 5 bases and J lost 6 bases. The V gene's germline CDR1 is MNHEY and CDR2 SVGAGI.

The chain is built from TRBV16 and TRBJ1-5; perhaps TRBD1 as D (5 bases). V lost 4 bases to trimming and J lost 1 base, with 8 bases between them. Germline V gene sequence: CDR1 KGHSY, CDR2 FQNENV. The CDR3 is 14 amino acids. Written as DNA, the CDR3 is TGTGCCAGCAGCCGCCGACAGAGCAATCAGCCCCAGCATTTT. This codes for CASSRRQSNQPQHF.

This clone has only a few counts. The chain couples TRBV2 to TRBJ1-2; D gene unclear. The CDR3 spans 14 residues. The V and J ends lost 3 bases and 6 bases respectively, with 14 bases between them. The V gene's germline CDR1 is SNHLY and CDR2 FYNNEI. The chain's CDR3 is CASSEFRQRDGYTF. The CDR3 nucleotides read TGTGCCAGCAGTGAGTTCCGGCAGAGGGATGGCTACACCTTC.